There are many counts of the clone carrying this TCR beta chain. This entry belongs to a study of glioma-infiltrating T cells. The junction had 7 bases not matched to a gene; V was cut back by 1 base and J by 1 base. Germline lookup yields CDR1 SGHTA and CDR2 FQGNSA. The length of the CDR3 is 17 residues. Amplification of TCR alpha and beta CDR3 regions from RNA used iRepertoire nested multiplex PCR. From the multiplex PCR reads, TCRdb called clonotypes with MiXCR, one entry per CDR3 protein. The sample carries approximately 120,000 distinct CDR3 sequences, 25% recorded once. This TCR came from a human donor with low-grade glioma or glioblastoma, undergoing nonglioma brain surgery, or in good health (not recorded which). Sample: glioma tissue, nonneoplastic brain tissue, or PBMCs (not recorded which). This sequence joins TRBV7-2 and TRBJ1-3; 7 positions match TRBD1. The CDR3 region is CASSLGGGARSGNTIYF. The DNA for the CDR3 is TGTGCCAGCAGCTTAGGAGGGGGCGCAAGGTCTGGAAACACCATATATTTT.